This T cell receptor (beta chain) was sequenced for a study of T cells in Graves' hyperthyroidism and ophthalmopathy. The CDR3 spans 14 residues. With 6 bases removed from V and 4 bases from J, the gap between germline ends came to 13 bases. Germline V gene data show CDR1 as SEHNR and CDR2 as FQNEAQ (reference sequence). Using RNA transcripts as the source, TCR beta CDR3 regions were amplified. The HTBI primer set was used in a first-round RT-PCR of the TCR CDR3. TCRdb re-analysed the multiplex PCR reads in MiXCR, keeping a single row per CDR3 protein. The sample records about 300,000 distinct CDR3 sequences, less than 20% being singletons.

This sequence was found in a man in his forties or fifties with Graves' ophthalmopathy. The J gene is TRBJ1-3, the V gene TRBV7-9, with D unresolved. Sequencing input: blood. Here the CDR3 DNA reads TGTGCCAGCAGTAACGGAGGGTCCGGAAACACCATATATTTT. Its protein product is CASSNGGSGNTIYF.